These T cell receptor beta chains were read from a single sample in a study of CD8 T cells in ankylosing spondylitis. TCRdb reanalysed the 5' RACE reads using MiXCR and keeps one entry per CDR3 protein. Counted here are more than 300,000 distinct CDR3 sequences, approximately 10% occurring once; the ten biggest clones make up roughly 9.2%. Input material: blood, either unsorted or a sorted T cell fraction (not recorded which). The receptors stem from a female donor with ankylosing spondylitis or in good health (not recorded which). Both conserved end residues are part of each CDR3. The D gene is left open where the match is weak. Clone size is not always given. Where it is, it says once, few, many or a class for expanded clones.

many | . | TRBJ2-6 | TRBV27 | CASSNSGANVLTF | TGTGCCAGCAGTAACTCTGGGGCCAACGTCCTGACTTTC
many | . | TRBJ2-7 | TRBV29-1 | CSVGQRSYEQYF | TGCAGCGTTGGACAGAGGTCCTACGAGCAGTACTTC
many | . | TRBJ1-5 | TRBV7-6 | CASSLNLGGNQPQHF | TGTGCCAGCAGCTTAAACCTAGGTGGCAATCAGCCCCAGCATTTT
few | TRBD2 | TRBJ2-1 | TRBV3-1 | CASSQVRSWRETYNEQFF | TGTGCCAGCAGCCAAGTCCGATCGTGGCGGGAGACCTACAATGAGCAGTTCTTC
many | TRBD1 | TRBJ1-5 | TRBV20-1 | CSARDLGTGAYSNQPQHF | TGCAGTGCTAGAGATCTCGGGACAGGGGCCTATAGCAATCAGCCCCAGCATTTT
few | . | TRBJ1-4 | TRBV18 | CASSPPLQGTNEKLFF | TGTGCCAGCTCACCACCGCTTCAGGGAACTAATGAAAAACTGTTTTTT
many | TRBD1 | TRBJ2-5 | TRBV20-1 | CSARGDRQETQYF | TGCAGTGCTAGAGGGGACAGACAAGAGACCCAGTACTTC
many | . | TRBJ2-2 | TRBV5-1 | CASSSPLWTGELFF | TGCGCCAGCAGCTCCCCCCTGTGGACCGGGGAGCTGTTTTTT
many | . | TRBJ2-3 | TRBV12-3/TRBV12-4 | CASSPLGSGLSTDTQYF | TGTGCCAGCAGTCCCCTCGGGAGTGGCCTTAGCACAGATACGCAGTATTTT
many | . | TRBJ2-3 | TRBV7-9 | CASSLRTAHPTDTQYF | TGTGCCAGCAGCCTCCGGACTGCGCATCCCACAGATACGCAGTATTTT
. | . | TRBJ2-5 | TRBV10-3 | CAISESWGETQYF | TGTGCCATCAGTGAGTCGTGGGGGGAGACCCAGTACTTC
. | . | TRBJ1-3 | TRBV12-3/TRBV12-4 | CASSTERSGNTIYF | TGTGCCAGCAGTACGGAGCGCTCTGGAAACACCATATATTTT
few | TRBD1 | TRBJ2-7 | TRBV19 | CATRTGSTYEQYF | TGTGCCACCCGGACAGGATCTACCTACGAGCAGTACTTC
many | . | TRBJ2-7 | TRBV9 | CASSPSLILYEQYF | TGTGCCAGCAGCCCCTCCTTAATCCTCTACGAGCAGTACTTC
many | . | TRBJ1-2 | TRBV28 | CASSLASRGYTF | TGTGCCAGCAGTTTAGCGTCGCGGGGCTACACCTTC
many | . | TRBJ2-2 | TRBV20-1 | CSARRDTGELFF | TGCAGTGCTAGACGTGACACCGGGGAGCTGTTTTTT
few | . | TRBJ1-2 | TRBV20-1 | CSARDVKERSDHGYTF | TGCAGTGCTAGAGATGTTAAGGAACGCTCGGATCATGGCTACACCTTC
few | . | TRBJ2-2 | TRBV2 | CASRKAGMNTGELFF | TGTGCCAGCAGGAAGGCAGGGATGAACACCGGGGAGCTGTTTTTT
. | . | TRBJ2-2 | TRBV5-6 | CASSFEWNGELFF | TGTGCCAGCAGCTTCGAGTGGAACGGGGAGCTGTTTTTT
many | . | TRBJ2-3 | TRBV7-8 | CASTFSPGTQYF | TGTGCCAGCACCTTCTCTCCAGGGACGCAGTATTTT
few | . | TRBJ2-7 | TRBV14 | CASSPPYAGLPYEQYF | TGTGCCAGCAGCCCCCCCTATGCAGGGCTTCCCTACGAGCAGTACTTC
many | TRBD1 | TRBJ1-4 | TRBV5-6 | CASSLLGQGNSTNEKLFF | TGTGCCAGCAGCTTACTCGGACAGGGGAACTCAACTAATGAAAAACTGTTTTTT
few | . | TRBJ1-5 | TRBV20-1 | CSARGGAQENQPQHF | TGCAGTGCTAGGGGTGGGGCGCAGGAGAATCAGCCCCAGCATTTT
many | . | TRBJ2-5 | TRBV12-3/TRBV12-4 | CASSLEGAKWAQYF | TGTGCCAGCAGTTTAGAGGGAGCGAAATGGGCCCAGTACTTC
few | TRBD2 | TRBJ2-5 | TRBV10-3 | CAISLSGRAQETQYF | TGTGCCATCAGCCTTAGCGGGAGGGCCCAGGAGACCCAGTACTTC
. | TRBD1 | TRBJ1-2 | TRBV4-2 | CASSSRDRELGYTF | TGTGCCAGCAGCTCCCGGGACAGGGAATTAGGCTACACCTTC
few | . | TRBJ1-1 | TRBV20-1 | CSAQEGGGGTEAFF | TGCAGTGCTCAGGAAGGGGGAGGGGGCACTGAAGCTTTCTTT
. | . | TRBJ2-3 | TRBV11-2 | CASSPPGRGADTQYF | TGTGCCAGCAGCCCTCCCGGTCGAGGGGCAGATACGCAGTATTTT
many | . | TRBJ1-2 | TRBV4-1 | CASSQTGGPNYGYTF | TGCGCCAGCAGTCAAACCGGGGGCCCTAACTATGGCTACACCTTC
. | . | TRBJ2-3 | TRBV20-1 | CSARPGPDTQYF | TGCAGTGCGAGACCTGGCCCAGATACGCAGTATTTT
. | . | TRBJ2-5 | TRBV20-1 | CSASPGANQETQYF | TGCAGTGCTAGCCCGGGTGCTAATCAAGAGACCCAGTACTTC
many | . | TRBJ1-2 | TRBV10-3 | CAISESFDYGYTF | TGTGCCATCAGTGAGTCGTTTGACTATGGCTACACCTTC
many | . | TRBJ1-5 | TRBV10-3 | CAISELRGEGNQPQHF | TGTGCCATCAGTGAGCTGCGGGGGGAAGGCAATCAGCCCCAGCATTTT
many | . | TRBJ2-2 | TRBV29-1 | CSVEDWGITGELFF | TGCAGCGTTGAAGATTGGGGGATCACCGGGGAGCTGTTTTTT
many | . | TRBJ2-7 | TRBV7-2 | CASSLGDRISYEQYF | TGTGCCAGCAGCTTAGGAGACAGAATCTCCTACGAGCAGTACTTC
many | . | TRBJ2-7 | TRBV12-3/TRBV12-4 | CASSLGTVSYEQYF | TGTGCCAGCAGTCTAGGCACGGTCTCCTACGAGCAGTACTTC
many | . | TRBJ2-1 | TRBV5-1 | CASSSPGTSGNEQFF | TGCGCCAGCAGCTCACCCGGGACTTCAGGTAATGAGCAGTTCTTC
many | . | TRBJ2-3 | TRBV29-1 | CSVPGTAITDTQYF | TGCAGCGTTCCCGGGACCGCGATCACAGATACGCAGTATTTT
. | . | TRBJ2-3 | TRBV14 | CASSQTTDTQYF | TGTGCCAGCAGCCAAACGACAGATACGCAGTATTTT
many | . | TRBJ1-2 | TRBV29-1 | CSALAGLNYGYTF | TGCAGCGCCCTCGCGGGGCTCAACTATGGCTACACCTTC
many | . | TRBJ2-1 | TRBV13 | CASSLAAGRPPNEQFF | TGTGCCAGCAGCTTAGCTGCGGGGAGGCCGCCCAATGAGCAGTTCTTC
. | . | TRBJ1-1 | TRBV12-3/TRBV12-4 | CASSFSGTLSEAFF | TGTGCCAGCAGTTTCTCAGGAACTCTGTCTGAAGCTTTCTTT
. | . | TRBJ1-1 | TRBV19 | CASSIDREANTEAFF | TGTGCCAGTAGTATCGACAGAGAAGCTAACACTGAAGCTTTCTTT
few | TRBD1 | TRBJ2-4 | TRBV7-9 | CASSSQGAADKNIQYF | TGTGCCAGCAGCTCCCAGGGGGCGGCGGACAAAAACATTCAGTACTTC
few | . | TRBJ1-2 | TRBV28 | CASGTRPDISVRANYGYTF | TGTGCCAGCGGCACTAGGCCTGACATCTCGGTTAGAGCTAACTATGGCTACACCTTC
once | TRBD2 | TRBJ2-3 | TRBV28 | CASSRGGRADTQYF | TGTGCCAGCAGTCGGGGGGGCAGGGCAGATACGCAGTATTTT
few | TRBD2 | TRBJ2-1 | TRBV12-3/TRBV12-4 | CASSLSASGRVNEQFF | TGTGCCAGCAGTTTATCGGCTAGCGGGAGAGTAAATGAGCAGTTCTTC
many | . | TRBJ1-1 | TRBV5-1 | CASSSGGLAAEAFF | TGCGCCAGCAGCTCGGGGGGTTTGGCAGCTGAAGCTTTCTTT
many | TRBD1 | TRBJ2-1 | TRBV24-1 | CATSDPGQGNNEQFF | TGTGCCACCAGTGACCCGGGACAGGGGAACAATGAGCAGTTCTTC
many | . | TRBJ2-3 | TRBV24-1 | CATSDPRGPGDTQYF | TGTGCCACCAGTGACCCCAGGGGCCCTGGAGATACGCAGTATTTT
many | . | TRBJ1-2 | TRBV15 | CATSSGARGNYGYTF | TGTGCCACCAGCAGTGGGGCCAGGGGAAACTATGGCTACACCTTC
many | . | TRBJ1-1 | TRBV2 | CASSDHYTEAFF | TGTGCCAGCAGTGACCATTACACTGAAGCTTTCTTT
. | . | TRBJ2-7 | TRBV4-3 | CASSPQISSYEQYF | TGCGCCAGCAGCCCACAGATTTCCTCCTACGAGCAGTACTTC
. | . | TRBJ2-7 | TRBV21-1 | CASSNRDRVDEQYF | TGTGCCAGCAGCAACCGGGACAGGGTTGACGAGCAGTACTTC
few | . | TRBJ2-3 | TRBV7-2 | CASSLYGQRLSTDTQYF | TGTGCCAGCAGCTTATACGGACAGCGACTTAGCACAGATACGCAGTATTTT
many | TRBD2 | TRBJ2-7 | TRBV29-1 | CSAHSRGLAGYEQYF | TGCAGCGCTCATTCACGCGGACTAGCGGGTTACGAGCAGTACTTC
few | . | TRBJ2-7 | TRBV3-1 | CASSQDWAALREQYF | TGTGCCAGCAGCCAAGATTGGGCGGCCCTGAGAGAGCAGTACTTC
. | . | TRBJ2-7 | TRBV20-1 | CRPQGSYEQYF | TGCAGGCCACAGGGTTCCTACGAGCAGTACTTC
. | . | TRBJ2-7 | TRBV6-1 | CASRRAAQTYEQYF | TGTGCCAGCAGGAGAGCGGCACAAACCTACGAGCAGTACTTC
. | TRBD1 | TRBJ1-1 | TRBV28 | CASRNQGGTEAFF | TGTGCCAGCAGGAATCAGGGGGGCACTGAAGCTTTCTTT